A selection of T cell receptor beta chains follows, all from one sample in a study. Each CDR3 protein gets one entry after TCRdb re-called the 5' RACE reads with MiXCR. The top ten hold roughly 3.5% of the sample, which has about 59,000 distinct CDR3 sequences, about a fifth seen once. The sequencing sample was made of tumor-infiltrating Tregs sorted from the breast tumor. Receptors were obtained from a female donor with breast cancer. Both conserved end residues are trimmed from each CDR3. Clone size is shown for a subset of rows, as once, few, many or a class of expanded clone.

size: once
V: TRBV9
CDR3: AGSPLARGSIKDTQY

size: .
V: TRBV6-5
CDR3: ASTLGRPSGNTVN

size: few
V: TRBV29-1
CDR3: SVQGARNTEAF

size: .
V: TRBV20-1
CDR3: SAQTNRGPQETQY

size: .
V: TRBV11-1
CDR3: ASSSALAGAYNEQF

size: few
V: TRBV29-1
CDR3: SVELENEQF

size: .
V: TRBV30
CDR3: ARNTPGELF

size: .
V: TRBV12-3/TRBV12-4
CDR3: ASSPGQVGLAF

size: few
V: TRBV5-6
CDR3: ASSTQGGLSGELF

size: few
V: TRBV5-1
CDR3: ASSLDVGQGIQY

size: few
V: TRBV10-2
CDR3: ASRHSSSGGGNEQF

size: .
V: TRBV27
CDR3: ASSRTGTGGF

size: many
V: TRBV7-2
CDR3: ASSVGGRIQETQY

size: few
V: TRBV7-8
CDR3: ASSLGLADGTQY

size: few
V: TRBV7-2
CDR3: ASSTGQNNSPLH

size: few
V: TRBV7-2
CDR3: AGSSDRATEAF

size: few
V: TRBV30
CDR3: AWGEGFSSYNEQF

size: .
V: TRBV6-1
CDR3: ASTLGTASSYEQY

size: few
V: TRBV27
CDR3: ASSLFNRPESSGANVLT

size: .
V: TRBV20-1
CDR3: SAILAGSTDTQY

size: few
V: TRBV5-1
CDR3: ASSFMGDTEAF

size: many
V: TRBV6-2/TRBV6-3
CDR3: ASSDRLSSYNEQF

size: .
V: TRBV20-1
CDR3: SASIVQMNTEAF

size: few
V: TRBV6-5
CDR3: ASSYSGGKDTQY

size: many
V: TRBV7-2
CDR3: ASSPRADTQY

size: .
V: TRBV20-1
CDR3: SASPAGTRIGETQY

size: many
V: TRBV7-8
CDR3: ASSSNLDSQNIQY

size: .
V: TRBV6-5
CDR3: ASSKSRQPSDEQY

size: many
V: TRBV6-4
CDR3: ASSAGQGMGEQF

size: few
V: TRBV9
CDR3: ASSVLPKSYEQY

size: .
V: TRBV2
CDR3: ASRAQGKETQY

size: .
V: TRBV5-1
CDR3: ASSLDGRLLSGNTIY

size: .
V: TRBV12-3/TRBV12-4
CDR3: ASSLAGAENEQF

size: many
V: TRBV6-6
CDR3: ASSRSGPGTEAF

size: .
V: TRBV2
CDR3: ASSADREREKLF

size: many
V: TRBV2
CDR3: ASGQGEGTEAF

size: .
V: TRBV5-1
CDR3: ASSFDSNTPLR

size: .
V: TRBV28
CDR3: ASSRKQTTSTDTQY

size: .
V: TRBV20-1
CDR3: SAKVPRNSGNTIY

size: few
V: TRBV7-2
CDR3: ASSLAPGSSYEQY

size: once
V: TRBV12-3/TRBV12-4
CDR3: ASSPGQGVVDTQY

size: few
V: TRBV10-3
CDR3: AANAAGQGLTYEQY

size: many
V: TRBV10-2
CDR3: ASSGSIRNEQF

size: many
V: TRBV7-2
CDR3: ASSSQGRLTEAF

size: many
V: TRBV11-2
CDR3: ASSLMAIPGETQY

size: .
V: TRBV6-6
CDR3: ASSPRAGAYEQY

size: .
V: TRBV6-2/TRBV6-3
CDR3: ASSYLAGGTYEQY

size: many
V: TRBV18
CDR3: ASSDGQRAGGF

size: .
V: TRBV5-1
CDR3: ASSLPRDIGEQF

size: many
V: TRBV6-5
CDR3: ASSQTRPSLNSPLH

size: .
V: TRBV7-2
CDR3: ASSLASPWRF

size: .
V: TRBV19
CDR3: ASIGQGFSEQF